The clone carrying this T cell receptor beta chain was detected many times. CDR1 and CDR2 (germline): SGDLS, YYNGEE. The CDR3 sequence is 15 residues long. V was clipped by 0 bases and J by 6 bases; unmatched bases: 9. These data are taken from a study of CD8+CD57+ T cells in acquired aplastic anemia. About the study: Quantities of DNA derived from sorted CD4+ and CD8+ cells averaged approximately 3.5 ug.

An expansion of CD8+CD57+ cells by flow cytometry had been shown in patients chosen for sequencing. As a group, the patients uniformly had severe acquired aplastic anemia. The template for TCR beta VDJ and CDR3 sequence profiling was genomic DNA. TCRdb reprocessed the reads with MiXCR, giving one entry per CDR3 protein. Among 160,000 or so distinct CDR3 sequences listed, around half were seen once. The receptor's source is a human donor with aplastic anemia. J is TRBJ2-7 and V is TRBV9; 7 nucleotides line up with TRBD2. Specimen: sorted CD4+, CD8+, or CD8+CD57+ T cells (not recorded which) from PBMCs. The DNA for the CDR3 is TGTGCCAGCAGCGTAGCTCTGGCGGGAGATGGCGAGCAGTACTTC. Translated, it gives CASSVALAGDGEQYF.